This entry features one T cell receptor beta chain sequence. Its antigen is not identified. The data were taken from a study of T cell responses to AZD1222 COVID-19 vaccine. Study-wide findings and caveats: Reportedly, nearly half the spike-specific TCRs target unmutated variant regions.

Measured with immunoSEQ multiplex PCR; TCRdb has only the in-frame clones, and not every one. The repertoire holds 110,000 or so clones, with more than 70% as singletons. Deletions cut 4 bases from V and 0 bases from J, with 10 bases between. This CDR3 comprises 14 residues. The germline gives CDR1 SGHAT, CDR2 FQDESV (reference sequence). The sequences come from peripheral blood, collected 28 days after the second AZD1222 dose. The TCR sequence derives from an adult who received the AZD1222 COVID-19 vaccine. The genes are TRBV11-1 and TRBJ2-7; D gene uncertain. The CDR3 DNA is TGTGCCAGCAGCTGGGCTGGGAACTCCTACGAGCAGTACTTC. Amino acid sequence: CASSWAGNSYEQYF.